Given below is one T cell receptor beta chain in context. The record originates from a study of T cell responses to AZD1222 COVID-19 vaccine. Germline CDR1 is LNHNV and CDR2 is YYDKDF (reference sequence). The CDR3 length is 14 residues. V lost 3 bases to trimming and J lost 8 bases, with 11 bases between them. Profiled with immunoSEQ multiplex PCR; TCRdb holds only in-frame clones, not every one. The sample holds some 150,000 clones, about nine tenths seen once. The material was peripheral blood, obtained 28 days after the second AZD1222 dose. V gene TRBV15 combines with J gene TRBJ1-6; TRBD1 is a possible D gene (5 bases). The TCR originated in an adult who received the AZD1222 COVID-19 vaccine. The CDR3 nucleotides read TGTGCCACCAGCAGTGACAGAAGGGATTCACCCCTCCACTTT. Encoded protein: CATSSDRRDSPLHF.